The 27 T cell receptor beta chains in this list originate from one sample, sequenced in a study of blood T cell repertoires in COVID-19. Only in-frame clones appear in the TCRdb table, and some are missing; sequencing was by immunoSEQ multiplex PCR. The table has 89,000 or so clones, nearly 95% seen once. Sequenced input: peripheral blood. These receptor sequences come from a human donor with active COVID-19. The donor label of this sample is uncertain.

V is TRBV3-1 (or the pseudogene TRBV3-2) and J is TRBJ2-2; TRBD1 aligns across 9 bases. Germline values: CDR1 LGHDT, CDR2 YNNKEL (reference sequence). Trimming cost V 5 bases and J 9 bases; bases outside gene matches: 7. This CDR3 is 14 amino acids long. In DNA, the CDR3 is TGTGCCAGCAGCAGGGACAGGGAATTGAGGGAGCTGTTTTTT. It encodes CASSRDRELRELFF.

The chain couples TRBV7-9 to TRBJ2-5; 10 bases map to TRBD2. CDR1 and CDR2 from the germline V gene are SEHNR and FQNEAQ (reference sequence). V gave up 0 bases and J gave up 1 base; unmatched junction bases: 5. The CDR3 contains 17 residues. The CDR3 DNA sequence: TGTGCCAGCAGCTTAGCGCTAGCTAGCGGGGGCCAAGAGACCCAGTACTTC. Its protein is CASSLALASGGQETQYF.

The chain employs TRBV11-3 and TRBJ1-4; D gene unclear. The CDR3 spans 16 residues. Trimming left V 5 bases short and J 3 bases short, with 16 bases between. The V gene's germline CDR1 is SGHNT and CDR2 YENEEA. The CDR3 loop is CASSPGRTSANEKLFF. The CDR3 coding sequence is TGTGCCAGCAGCCCGGGAAGAACCTCGGCTAATGAAAAACTGTTTTTT.

V gene TRBV4-1 combines with J gene TRBJ2-2; D is uncertain. The CDR3 contains 14 residues. Germline loops: CDR1 MGHRA, CDR2 YSYEKL. Between the trimmed V and J ends, which lost 4 bases and 4 bases, there was a span of 10 bases. The DNA of the CDR3 is TGCGCCAGCAGCCTAATGACAAGCACCGGGGAGCTGTTTTTT. It codes for CASSLMTSTGELFF.

The V call is TRBV9, the J call TRBJ2-2; 9 bases are a match to TRBD2. J lost 7 bases, V lost 4 bases, and 8 bases had no gene match. Germline V gene sequence: CDR1 SGDLS, CDR2 YYNGEE. The CDR3 is 15 amino acids. The chain's CDR3 is CASSPRTSAVGELFF. For the CDR3, the DNA is TGTGCCAGCAGCCCCCGGACTAGCGCCGTCGGGGAGCTGTTTTTT.

The rearrangement joins TRBV10-3 to TRBJ2-7; D is possibly TRBD2 (5 bases). V lost 7 bases and J lost 4, with 11 bases in between. This CDR3 region has 12 residues. CDR1 is ENHRY and CDR2 is SYGVKD in the germline V gene. As DNA, the CDR3 is TGTGCCATCACCGACCGAGGGTACGAGCAGTACTTC. Its protein product is CAITDRGYEQYF.

The chain has TRBV9 and TRBJ1-6; possibly TRBD1 for D (5 bases). This CDR3 is built from 13 residues. Per germline, CDR1 SGDLS and CDR2 YYNGEE. V was trimmed by 4 bases and J by 14 bases, leaving 16 bases between them. CDR3 DNA: TGTGCCAGCAGCAGTACGGACACCGTGTCCCTCCACTTT. Its protein is CASSSTDTVSLHF.

The chain joins TRBV11-2 to TRBJ2-2; 8 nucleotides agree with TRBD1. The CDR3 loop spans 15 amino acids. Germline V gene lookup returns CDR1 SGHAT and CDR2 FQNNGV. V dropped 5 bases and J dropped 2; count of bases not matched to a gene: 4. The CDR3 reads CASSPDRGNTGELFF. As DNA, the CDR3 is TGTGCCAGCAGCCCCGACAGGGGAAACACCGGGGAGCTGTTTTTT.

The chain couples TRBV5-5 to TRBJ1-1; 8 positions agree with TRBD1. The J segment lost 3 bases and the V segment lost 2 bases, leaving 3 bases of the junction unmatched. Germline V gene data show CDR1 as SGHKS and CDR2 as YYEKEE (reference sequence). This CDR3 region has 14 residues. For the CDR3, the DNA is TGTGCCAGCAGCTTCAGGGGGCAGGACACTGAAGCTTTCTTT. Translating gives CASSFRGQDTEAFF.

CDR3 sequence reads: CASSSAYEQYF. The DNA of the CDR3 is TGCGCCAGCAGCTCAGCCTACGAGCAGTACTTC. The gene calls are TRBV5-1 and TRBJ2-7; D is unclear. V shed 3 bases and J shed 2 bases, with 3 bases lying between them. CDR1 is SGHRS and CDR2 is YFSETQ in the germline V gene. The CDR3 spans 11 residues.

CDR3 nucleotides: TGTGCCAGCAGACCTTACAGGGGTGACTTCGCGAACACCGGGGAGCTGTTTTTT. Its protein product is CASRPYRGDFANTGELFF. The rearrangement uses TRBV7-9 and TRBJ2-2; 7 bases match TRBD1. V shed 6 bases, J shed 0 bases, and the junction held 13 bases outside the gene matches. The germline V gene has CDR1 SEHNR and CDR2 FQNEAQ (reference sequence). The CDR3 covers 18 residues.

The V and J genes are TRBV19 and TRBJ1-5; 9 bases match TRBD1. The CDR3 has 15 amino acids. Germline CDR1 reads LNHDA; CDR2 reads SQIVND (reference sequence). The V and J ends lost 4 bases and 5 bases, in that order; junction bases with no gene match: 6. This CDR3 reads CASSRTGDSDQPQHF. As DNA, the CDR3 is TGTGCCAGTAGTAGGACAGGGGATTCCGATCAGCCCCAGCATTTT.

The chain has TRBV27 and TRBJ2-6; 9 nucleotides match TRBD1. The CDR3 contains 17 residues. Germline assignment: CDR1 MNHEY and CDR2 SMNVEV (reference sequence). J gave up 0 bases and V 6 bases, and 6 bases lay outside the gene matches. In DNA, the CDR3 is TGTGCCAGCAGCTGGGGGACAGGGCCCTCTGGGGCCAACGTCCTGACTTTC. Protein sequence: CASSWGTGPSGANVLTF.

V gene TRBV15 combines with J gene TRBJ2-7; D not certain. CDR3 length equals 13 residues. V was clipped by 3 bases and J by 1 base, with 7 bases between them. Germline assignment: CDR1 LNHNV and CDR2 YYDKDF (reference sequence). The CDR3 DNA follows: TGTGCCACCAGCAGGGGCCGGTCCTACGAGCAGTACTTC. It translates to CATSRGRSYEQYF.

This chain uses TRBV5-4 with TRBJ2-6, with TRBD1 matching over 8 bases. The germline gives CDR1 SGHNT, CDR2 YYREEE (reference sequence). V shed 4 bases, J shed 1 base, and the junction held 7 bases outside the gene matches. This CDR3 comprises 17 residues. In nucleotides, the CDR3 is TGTGCCAGCAGCCCGCAGACAGGGGTATCTGGGGCCAACGTCCTGACTTTC. Residues: CASSPQTGVSGANVLTF. The entire variable domain, with the rest obtained from reference TRBV5-4 and TRBJ2-6, is as follows: ETGVTQSPTHLIKTRGQQVTLRCSSQSGHNTVSWYQQALGQGPQFIFQYYREEENGRGNFPPRFSGLQFPNYSSELNVNALELDDSALYLCASSPQTGVSGANVLTFGAGSRLTVL.

This clone appeared a single time. V and J are TRBV6-5 and TRBJ2-2, with TRBD2 identical over 12 bases. Trimming at V came to 5 bases and at J to 5 bases, leaving 3 bases not matched to a gene. This CDR3 spans 15 amino acids. Looked up from germline, CDR1 is MNHEY and CDR2 is SVGAGI. This chain's CDR3 is CASSTSGGFTGELFF. The CDR3 region has the DNA TGTGCCAGCAGTACTAGCGGGGGGTTTACCGGGGAGCTGTTTTTT.

This clone was detected only once. V and J are TRBV28 and TRBJ2-7, with 12 bases fitting TRBD2. The CDR3 has 15 residues. Germline CDR1 and CDR2: MDHEN and SYDVKM. Trimming took 6 bases from V and 6 from J; bases not matched to a gene: 9. The CDR3, as DNA: TGTGCCAGCAGAACTTCTAGCGGGAGGGCGGGCGAGCAGTACTTC. It specifies CASRTSSGRAGEQYF.

Here the CDR3 reads CASSFGGSNQPQHF. The CDR3 DNA reads as TGCGCCAGCAGCTTCGGGGGAAGCAATCAGCCCCAGCATTTT. V and J are TRBV5-1 and TRBJ1-5; D is perhaps TRBD1 (5 bases). Germline CDR1 and CDR2: SGHRS and YFSETQ. The CDR3 is made up of 14 amino acids. V was shortened by 2 bases and J by 1 base, with 7 bases between the two germline ends.

The J gene is TRBJ1-2, the V gene TRBV19; no clear D gene. Germline V gene data show CDR1 as LNHDA and CDR2 as SQIVND (reference sequence). This CDR3 has 15 amino acids. V lost 8 bases to trimming and J lost 5 bases, with 21 bases between them. The CDR3 DNA sequence: TGTGCCAGTCCCTCACCCGGACTCAGGTCGTATGGCTACACCTTC. It encodes CASPSPGLRSYGYTF. Filled out from reference TRBV19 and TRBJ1-2, the complete variable domain reads DGGITQSPKYLFRKEGQNVTLSCEQNLNHDAMYWYRQDPGQGLRLIYYSQIVNDFQKGDIAEGYSVSREKKESFPLTVTSAQKNPTAFYLCASPSPGLRSYGYTFGSGTRLTVV.

This chain connects TRBV28 to TRBJ2-1; 11 bases fit TRBD2. The CDR3 covers 20 residues. V shed 5 bases, J shed 0 bases, and the junction held 15 bases outside the gene matches. Germline V gene data show CDR1 as MDHEN and CDR2 as SYDVKM. In DNA form, the CDR3 reads TGTGCCAGCAGTCCTGAACTAGCGGGAGAGATACTGAGCTCCTACAATGAGCAGTTCTTC. Protein sequence: CASSPELAGEILSSYNEQFF. Using reference TRBV28 and TRBJ2-1 for the parts outside the CDR3, the full variable domain is DVKVTQSSRYLVKRTGEKVFLECVQDMDHENMFWYRQDPGLGLRLIYFSYDVKMKEKGDIPEGYSVSREKKERFSLILESASTNQTSMYLCASSPELAGEILSSYNEQFFGPGTRLTVL.

The chain has TRBV6-1 and TRBJ2-7, with 7 bases lining up with TRBD2. V was pared by 2 bases and J by 1 base, with 5 bases of the junction left unmatched. Germline V gene data show CDR1 as MNHNS and CDR2 as SASEGT. CDR3 length: 15 amino acids. Here the CDR3 DNA reads TGTGCCAGCAGTGAAATCGGGACTACGTCCTACGAGCAGTACTTC. It encodes CASSEIGTTSYEQYF.

As for this clone: Here the CDR3 omits its conserved ending phenylalanine or tryptophan, so a read error is the likely source. The DNA is omitted, as the CDR3 cannot be located on it reliably, and the CDR3 follows TCRdb's listing. V usage is TRBV11-3 and J usage is TRBJ1-3; the table's D call, TRBD1, has no DNA check behind it. 9 amino acids form the CDR3, both terminal residues included. The germline V gene encodes CDR1 SGHNT and CDR2 YENEEA. The CDR3 sequence: CASSLGQVD.

This chain connects TRBV11-2 to TRBJ1-1; the match to TRBD1 covers 11 bases. The CDR3 loop spans 16 amino acids. Looked up from germline, CDR1 is SGHAT and CDR2 is FQNNGV. The ends lost 7 bases at V and 0 bases at J; junction bases unmatched: 7. The DNA of the CDR3 is TGTGCCAGCACCGTCCGGACAGGGGGCATGAACACTGAAGCTTTCTTT. Protein sequence: CASTVRTGGMNTEAFF.

The chain is built from TRBV3-1 (or the pseudogene TRBV3-2) and TRBJ2-6; the D gene is possibly TRBD1 (6 bases). Germline V gene lookup returns CDR1 LGHDT and CDR2 YNNKEL (reference sequence). The CDR3 totals 17 residues. Trimming shortened V by 1 base and J by 4 bases, and 14 bases separated the two germline ends. The CDR3 DNA is TGTGCCAGCAGCCAAGCCAAAACAGGGCGCGGGGCCAACGTCCTGACTTTC. This encodes CASSQAKTGRGANVLTF.

The chain links TRBV29-1 to TRBJ1-1; D may be TRBD1 (5 bases). Germline CDR1 and CDR2: SQVTM and ANQGSEA. The CDR3 length is 11 residues. V lost 7 bases, J lost 3 bases, and 9 bases lay in between. The CDR3 bases are TGCAGCGGAGACAGTTACACTGAAGCTTTCTTT. Translated, it gives CSGDSYTEAFF.

This clone was seen only once. The CDR3 protein is CASSQWLAGGRYTYEQYF. For the CDR3, the DNA is TGTGCCAGCAGCCAATGGCTAGCGGGGGGCCGTTATACCTACGAGCAGTACTTC. The chain uses TRBV3-1 (or the pseudogene TRBV3-2) and TRBJ2-7; 11 bases are shared with TRBD2. Trimming took 2 bases from V and 2 from J; bases not matched to a gene: 11. Germline CDR1 LGHDT, CDR2 YNNKEL (reference sequence). The CDR3 covers 18 residues.

V usage is TRBV15 and J usage is TRBJ2-2; D might be TRBD1 (6 bases). There are 15 residues in the CDR3. Per the germline V gene, CDR1 is LNHNV and CDR2 is YYDKDF (reference sequence). V was clipped by 0 bases and J by 1 base, with 6 bases between them. CDR3 region: CATSREQGNTGELFF. Here the CDR3 DNA reads TGTGCCACCAGCAGAGAACAGGGGAACACCGGGGAGCTGTTTTTT.